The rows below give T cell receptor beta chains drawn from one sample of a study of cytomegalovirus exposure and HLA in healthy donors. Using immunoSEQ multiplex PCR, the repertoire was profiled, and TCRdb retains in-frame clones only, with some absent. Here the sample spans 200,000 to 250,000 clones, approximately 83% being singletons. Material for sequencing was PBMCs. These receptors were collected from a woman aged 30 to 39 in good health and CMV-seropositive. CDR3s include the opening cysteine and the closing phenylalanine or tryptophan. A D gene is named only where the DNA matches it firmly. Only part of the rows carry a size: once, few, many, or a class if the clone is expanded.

CDR3aa: CAWSVMSEGPGNTIYF
CDR3nt: TGTGCCTGGAGTGTAATGTCGGAGGGCCCTGGAAACACCATATATTTT
j_gene: TRBJ1-3
v_gene: TRBV30
d_gene: NA
abundance: NA

CDR3aa: CASSEVGTSGRNEQFF
CDR3nt: TGTGCCAGCAGTGAAGTAGGGACTAGCGGGAGAAATGAGCAGTTCTTC
j_gene: TRBJ2-1
v_gene: TRBV2
d_gene: TRBD2
abundance: once

CDR3aa: CASSLAPGPNEKLFF
CDR3nt: TGCGCCAGCAGCTTGGCACCAGGGCCCAATGAAAAACTGTTTTTT
j_gene: TRBJ1-4
v_gene: TRBV5-1
d_gene: NA
abundance: NA

CDR3aa: CASRDRDTGELFF
CDR3nt: TGTGCTAGCAGAGACAGGGACACCGGGGAGCTGTTTTTT
j_gene: TRBJ2-2
v_gene: TRBV7-7
d_gene: TRBD1
abundance: NA

CDR3aa: CAISEPQVRGYTEAFF
CDR3nt: TGTGCCATCAGTGAGCCGCAAGTGAGGGGGTACACTGAAGCTTTCTTT
j_gene: TRBJ1-1
v_gene: TRBV10-3
d_gene: NA
abundance: NA

CDR3aa: CASSVGAFF
CDR3nt: TGTGCCAGCAGTGTAGGAGCTTTCTTT
j_gene: TRBJ1-1
v_gene: TRBV6-1
d_gene: NA
abundance: NA

CDR3aa: CASSDLAGADTQYF
CDR3nt: TGTGCCAGCAGTGATCTAGCGGGAGCAGATACGCAGTATTTT
j_gene: TRBJ2-3
v_gene: TRBV6-5
d_gene: TRBD2
abundance: once

CDR3aa: CASSEVNREAGETQYF
CDR3nt: TGTGCCAGCAGTGAAGTTAACCGGGAGGCGGGAGAGACCCAGTACTTC
j_gene: TRBJ2-5
v_gene: TRBV6-1
d_gene: TRBD2
abundance: NA

CDR3aa: CASSLGGGGQPQHF
CDR3nt: TGTGCCAGCAGCTTGGGCGGGGGCGGGCAGCCCCAGCATTTT
j_gene: TRBJ1-5
v_gene: TRBV5-6
d_gene: NA
abundance: NA

CDR3aa: CAWMGQGTYEQYF
CDR3nt: TGTGCCTGGATGGGACAGGGCACCTACGAGCAGTACTTC
j_gene: TRBJ2-7
v_gene: TRBV30
d_gene: TRBD1
abundance: NA

CDR3aa: CSARGTSEQYF
CDR3nt: TGCAGTGCTAGGGGAACTAGCGAGCAGTACTTC
j_gene: TRBJ2-7
v_gene: TRBV20-1
d_gene: NA
abundance: NA

CDR3aa: CASDRGSGNTIYF
CDR3nt: TGTGCCTCGGACAGGGGCTCTGGAAACACCATATATTTT
j_gene: TRBJ1-3
v_gene: TRBV30
d_gene: TRBD1
abundance: NA

CDR3aa: CAWSASGRAEAFF
CDR3nt: TGTGCCTGGAGTGCCTCGGGCAGGGCTGAAGCTTTCTTT
j_gene: TRBJ1-1
v_gene: TRBV30
d_gene: NA
abundance: once

CDR3aa: CSVKGEWGRDEAFF
CDR3nt: TGCAGCGTAAAAGGGGAGTGGGGTCGGGATGAAGCTTTCTTT
j_gene: TRBJ1-1
v_gene: TRBV29-1
d_gene: NA
abundance: NA

CDR3aa: CASSLGSGHQPQHF
CDR3nt: TGTGCCAGCAGCTTGGGCTCAGGCCATCAGCCCCAGCATTTT
j_gene: TRBJ1-5
v_gene: TRBV5-6
d_gene: NA
abundance: NA

CDR3aa: CASSVGRNTEAFF
CDR3nt: TGTGCCAGCAGCGTGGGAAGGAACACTGAAGCTTTCTTT
j_gene: TRBJ1-1
v_gene: TRBV9
d_gene: NA
abundance: few

CDR3aa: CASSGTSGNRDTQYF
CDR3nt: TGTGCCAGCAGTGGGACTAGCGGGAATAGAGATACGCAGTATTTT
j_gene: TRBJ2-3
v_gene: TRBV2
d_gene: TRBD2
abundance: many

CDR3aa: CASSYQNTEAFF
CDR3nt: TGTGCCAGCAGTTATCAAAACACTGAAGCTTTCTTT
j_gene: TRBJ1-1
v_gene: TRBV28
d_gene: NA
abundance: few

CDR3aa: CASSSDSYPTEAFF
CDR3nt: TGCGCCAGCAGCTCGGACAGCTACCCCACTGAAGCTTTCTTT
j_gene: TRBJ1-1
v_gene: TRBV5-1
d_gene: NA
abundance: NA

CDR3aa: CSVEDLTSGKGDEQFF
CDR3nt: TGCAGCGTTGAAGATCTTACTAGCGGGAAGGGGGATGAGCAGTTCTTC
j_gene: TRBJ2-1
v_gene: TRBV29-1
d_gene: TRBD2
abundance: NA

CDR3aa: CASSRIAGSYEQYF
CDR3nt: TGTGCCAGCAGCCGGATAGCGGGATCCTACGAGCAGTACTTC
j_gene: TRBJ2-7
v_gene: TRBV11-2
d_gene: TRBD2
abundance: few

CDR3aa: CASSLKPSNIQYF
CDR3nt: TGTGCCAGCAGCTTAAAACCGAGTAACATTCAGTACTTC
j_gene: TRBJ2-4
v_gene: TRBV7-3
d_gene: NA
abundance: NA

CDR3aa: CASSWRRGDIQYF
CDR3nt: TGTGCCAGTAGTTGGAGGAGGGGGGACATTCAGTACTTC
j_gene: TRBJ2-4
v_gene: TRBV19
d_gene: NA
abundance: few

CDR3aa: CASSLIGQGDYGYTF
CDR3nt: TGTGCCAGCAGTTTAATCGGACAGGGCGACTATGGCTACACCTTC
j_gene: TRBJ1-2
v_gene: TRBV27
d_gene: TRBD1
abundance: NA

CDR3aa: CASSLSTSGRGEQFF
CDR3nt: TGTGCCAGCAGTTTAAGTACTAGCGGGAGGGGTGAGCAGTTCTTC
j_gene: TRBJ2-1
v_gene: TRBV28
d_gene: TRBD2
abundance: NA

CDR3aa: CASRAQGNTEAFF
CDR3nt: TGTGCCAGCAGAGCTCAGGGGAACACTGAAGCTTTCTTT
j_gene: TRBJ1-1
v_gene: TRBV2
d_gene: NA
abundance: NA

CDR3aa: CASSPDTRYYEQYF
CDR3nt: TGTGCCAGCTCACCGGACACCCGATACTACGAGCAGTACTTC
j_gene: TRBJ2-7
v_gene: TRBV18
d_gene: NA
abundance: NA

CDR3aa: CASSSQGTEQYF
CDR3nt: TGTGCCAGCAGTTCCCAGGGAACCGAGCAGTACTTC
j_gene: TRBJ2-7
v_gene: TRBV6-5
d_gene: NA
abundance: NA

CDR3aa: CASSLVAGGHDQYF
CDR3nt: TGTGCCAGCAGCTTAGTAGCGGGAGGCCACGATCAGTACTTC
j_gene: TRBJ2-4
v_gene: TRBV7-2
d_gene: TRBD2
abundance: NA

CDR3aa: CSVLLSYEQFF
CDR3nt: TGCAGCGTTCTCTTAAGCTATGAGCAGTTCTTC
j_gene: TRBJ2-1
v_gene: TRBV29-1
d_gene: NA
abundance: NA

CDR3aa: CASTQGASGIYNEQFF
CDR3nt: TGTGCCAGCACTCAAGGGGCTAGCGGGATCTACAATGAGCAGTTCTTC
j_gene: TRBJ2-1
v_gene: TRBV2
d_gene: TRBD2
abundance: NA

CDR3aa: CASSQRANYGYTF
CDR3nt: TGTGCCAGCAGCCAGCGAGCTAACTATGGCTACACCTTC
j_gene: TRBJ1-2
v_gene: TRBV6-1
d_gene: NA
abundance: NA

CDR3aa: CASSKKGQGLYEQYF
CDR3nt: TGTGCCAGCAGCAAAAAGGGACAGGGGCTCTACGAGCAGTACTTC
j_gene: TRBJ2-7
v_gene: TRBV21-1
d_gene: NA
abundance: once

CDR3aa: CASSLSPRPSYNEQFF
CDR3nt: TGTGCCAGCAGCTTGAGCCCTCGTCCGTCCTACAATGAGCAGTTCTTC
j_gene: TRBJ2-1
v_gene: TRBV5-4
d_gene: NA
abundance: NA

CDR3aa: CAWSYSGTLGEKLFF
CDR3nt: TGTGCCTGGAGTTATTCCGGGACACTCGGTGAAAAACTGTTTTTT
j_gene: TRBJ1-4
v_gene: TRBV30
d_gene: NA
abundance: NA

CDR3aa: CAWTETQYF
CDR3nt: TGTGCCTGGACGGAGACCCAGTACTTC
j_gene: TRBJ2-5
v_gene: TRBV30
d_gene: NA
abundance: NA

CDR3aa: CASSRTRESLYEQYF
CDR3nt: TGTGCCAGCAGCCGTACCCGGGAGTCCCTCTACGAGCAGTACTTC
j_gene: TRBJ2-7
v_gene: TRBV6-5
d_gene: NA
abundance: NA

CDR3aa: CASRTDNYNEQFF
CDR3nt: TGTGCCAGCAGAACTGACAACTACAATGAGCAGTTCTTC
j_gene: TRBJ2-1
v_gene: TRBV6-5
d_gene: NA
abundance: NA

CDR3aa: CASSQRGGPSSYEQYF
CDR3nt: TGTGCCAGCAGCCAGAGAGGGGGCCCTAGCTCCTACGAGCAGTACTTC
j_gene: TRBJ2-7
v_gene: TRBV4-2
d_gene: TRBD1
abundance: NA